The rows below give T cell receptor beta chains drawn from one sample of a study of blood T cell repertoires in COVID-19. Here immunoSEQ multiplex PCR was the method, and the copy in TCRdb shows in-frame clones only, minus some. The data show 240,000 or so clones, more than 75% seen once. The sample taken for sequencing was peripheral blood. The receptor set was obtained from a woman between 40 and 50 years old who had recovered from COVID-19. CDR3s include the opening cysteine and the closing phenylalanine or tryptophan. Each record gives: V gene, CDR3 protein.

TRBV27,CASSLLEGTEAFF
TRBV6-1,CASSEWIRGTGEAFF
TRBV6-2/TRBV6-3,CASSSPGTPPSGYTF
TRBV6-2/TRBV6-3,CASSSPRDRATGELFF
TRBV27,CASSLTGSYNEQFF
TRBV16,CASSPPGRGSRYTF
TRBV7-2,CASSLAGSWGNQPQHF
TRBV24-1,CATSRVGQTNGYTF
TRBV6-2/TRBV6-3,CASSYPPGQLRTEAFF
TRBV4-3,CASSQEGMGADTQYF
TRBV7-2,CASSPNGGLTQYF
TRBV7-8,CASSSRGSAKNIQYF
TRBV19,CASSMVGGETQYF
TRBV28,CASSTPTEQYF
TRBV29-1,CSVELTSGTIYEQFF